This T cell receptor (beta chain) stems from a study of T cells in localized non-small cell lung cancer. Study-wide points: The greatest T cell clonality was found in uninvolved adjacent lung (higher than in tumor). Of the top 100 tumor clones, median around 60 were in adjacent lung, approximately 29 among its top 100.

Here immunoSEQ multiplex PCR was the method, and the copy in TCRdb shows in-frame clones only, minus some. The table lists roughly 48,000 clones, around three quarters of them singletons. With regard to this clone: The antigen is unknown.

The V gene's germline CDR1 is MDHEN and CDR2 SYDVKM. The V and J ends lost 8 bases and 6 bases respectively, with 14 bases between them. The CDR3 covers 14 residues. The sequence was collected from a man aged 35-75 years with stage I squamous cell lung carcinoma. The chain links TRBV28 to TRBJ1-6; no reliable D call. The input for sequencing was peripheral blood, taken before any cancer treatment. The CDR3 DNA follows: TGTGCCAGCTGTGTTGCCAGTCCTAATTCACCCCTCCACTTT. Its protein is CASCVASPNSPLHF.